What follows are 30 T cell receptor beta chains derived from one specimen sequenced in a study of T cell repertoires in cytomegalovirus infection. No antigen has been identified for these receptors. TCRdb independently ran MiXCR on the reads; one entry per CDR3 protein. Of approximately 390,000 distinct CDR3 sequences in the sample, nearly 35% are singletons; the top ten hold approximately 13%. This sample comprised cultured PBMCs, obtained from culture after CMV antigen stimulation. These receptors all stem from a human donor in good health (CMV status not recorded). Some clones in this sample may be carry-over from other donors' samples.

With respect to this clonotype: At one of its ends the junction is not consistent with the germline gene, which may arise from a read error. The rearrangement uses TRBV12-5 and TRBJ1-5; D unclear. CDR1 and CDR2 from the germline V gene are LGHNT and FRNRAP. The length of the CDR3 is 13 residues. The CDR3, as DNA: TGTGCTAGTGGCCAGGATAGCGATCAGCCCCAGCATTTT. Amino acid sequence: CASGQDSDQPQHF.

This clonotype has a handful of counts. The chain employs TRBV28 and TRBJ2-4, with 8 bases identical to TRBD1. The CDR3 loop spans 15 amino acids. Germline V gene lookup returns CDR1 MDHEN and CDR2 SYDVKM. V lost 5 bases, J lost 9 bases, and 12 bases stayed unmatched. The CDR3 nucleotides read TGTGCCAGCAGTCCATCAGACAGGGGCAAGGGCATTCAGTACTTC. Translated: CASSPSDRGKGIQYF.

This clonotype has only a few counts. This chain connects TRBV7-9 to TRBJ2-7; D might be TRBD2 (6 bases). CDR1 and CDR2 from the germline V gene are SEHNR and FQNEAQ (reference sequence). The V end was cut by 2 bases, the J end by 2 bases, with 16 bases between. The CDR3 has 16 amino acids. The CDR3 sequence: CASSLYTGLSTYEQYF. Here the CDR3 DNA reads TGTGCCAGCAGCTTATATACGGGACTGAGTACCTACGAGCAGTACTTC.

The chain recombines TRBV10-3 with TRBJ2-2; 13 bases are shared with TRBD2. CDR3 length: 16 residues. The ends lost 3 bases at V and 6 bases at J; junction bases unmatched: 4. Germline assignment: CDR1 ENHRY and CDR2 SYGVKD. The CDR3 here is CAISDRTSGRPGELFF. The CDR3 DNA follows: TGTGCCATCAGTGATAGGACTAGCGGGAGACCCGGGGAGCTGTTTTTT.

This clonotype was observed a handful of times. A much larger clone differs by one base, so this may be a read error. This sequence joins TRBV6-5 and TRBJ1-2; 7 bases line up with TRBD1. The germline gives CDR1 MNHEY, CDR2 SVGAGI. J lost 2 bases, V lost 6 bases, and 3 bases had no gene match. The CDR3 totals 13 residues. In DNA, the CDR3 is TGTGCCAGCAGCCGGGGACAGAACTATGGCTACACCTTC. Translating it yields CASSRGQNYGYTF.

In this sample, this clonotype turned up a few times. The chain recombines TRBV6-1 with TRBJ2-1, with a tentative D call TRBD1 (6 bases). The CDR3 covers 15 residues. Germline CDR1 is MNHNS and CDR2 is SASEGT. V lost 7 bases to trimming and J lost 6 bases, with 19 bases between them. The CDR3 region has the DNA TGTGCCAGCACCATTCATGGACAGTCGGTCAATGAGCAGTTCTTC. The encoded protein is CASTIHGQSVNEQFF.

This clonotype was counted ten times or more. The J gene is TRBJ2-3, the V gene TRBV7-2; no firm D call. The CDR3 runs to 17 residues. Trimming took 3 bases from V and 2 from J, leaving 18 bases between them. Germline-derived CDR1 and CDR2 are SGHTA and FQGNSA. The CDR3 protein is CASSFRASPSLTDTQYF. CDR3 sequence (DNA): TGTGCCAGCAGCTTTCGCGCCTCCCCCTCCCTCACAGATACGCAGTATTTT. Together with reference TRBV7-2 and TRBJ2-3, the CDR3 gives the full variable domain: GAGVSQSPSNKVTEKGKDVELRCDPISGHTALYWYRQSLGQGLEFLIYFQGNSAPDKSGLPSDRFSAERTGGSVSTLTIQRTQQEDSAVYLCASSFRASPSLTDTQYFGPGTRLTVL.

In this sample, this clonotype turned up a few times. The J gene is TRBJ1-4, the V gene TRBV7-2; maybe TRBD1 (6 bases). The germline CDR1 and CDR2 sequences are SGHTA and FQGNSA. V was trimmed by 5 bases and J by 4 bases, leaving 14 bases between them. CDR3 length equals 15 residues. The CDR3 DNA reads as TGTGCCAGCAGCGCGCCACAGGGATTTAATGAAAAACTGTTTTTT. This translates into CASSAPQGFNEKLFF. Looking up the rest from reference TRBV7-2 and TRBJ1-4 gives the full variable domain: GAGVSQSPSNKVTEKGKDVELRCDPISGHTALYWYRQSLGQGLEFLIYFQGNSAPDKSGLPSDRFSAERTGGSVSTLTIQRTQQEDSAVYLCASSAPQGFNEKLFFGSGTQLSVL.

This clonotype was seen only a few times. The V gene is TRBV5-4, the J gene TRBJ2-1; a possible D gene is TRBD1 (6 bases). The germline gives CDR1 SGHNT, CDR2 YYREEE (reference sequence). The CDR3 sequence is 16 residues long. V was pared by 3 bases and J by 4 bases, with 17 bases between. DNA for the CDR3: TGTGCCAGCAGCTATCCGGGACAAAGACAATACAATGAGCAGTTCTTC. Its protein product is CASSYPGQRQYNEQFF.

The chain is built from TRBV12-3 or TRBV12-4 and TRBJ2-7; 8 bases agree with TRBD1. This CDR3 contains 13 residues. The V and J ends lost 8 bases and 6 bases, in that order; junction bases with no gene match: 9. In DNA form, the CDR3 reads TGTGCCAGCTCGGGACAGGCTCTCGGCGAGCAGTACTTC. Protein sequence: CASSGQALGEQYF.

The sample holds many counts of this clonotype. V and J are TRBV7-2 and TRBJ1-4; unclear D gene. V was shortened by 3 bases and J by 0 bases, with 5 bases between the two germline ends. CDR3 size: 14 residues. Germline V gene sequence: CDR1 SGHTA, CDR2 FQGNSA. The CDR3 DNA reads TGTGCCAGCAGCTTGAGGGCAACTAATGAAAAACTGTTTTTT. Translated, it gives CASSLRATNEKLFF. Complete variable domain (other parts from reference TRBV7-2 and TRBJ1-4): GAGVSQSPSNKVTEKGKDVELRCDPISGHTALYWYRQSLGQGLEFLIYFQGNSAPDKSGLPSDRFSAERTGGSVSTLTIQRTQQEDSAVYLCASSLRATNEKLFFGSGTQLSVL.

The table lists this clonotype with a few counts. The chain links TRBV12-3 or TRBV12-4 to TRBJ1-1, with D unclear. The CDR3 is 13 amino acids. Trimming cost V 2 bases and J 0 bases, with 4 bases left between them. CDR3 residues: CASSLQLNTEAFF. CDR3 DNA sequence: TGTGCCAGCAGTTTACAGCTGAACACTGAAGCTTTCTTT.

This rearrangement joins TRBV5-4 to TRBJ1-2; TRBD1 agrees at 7 bases. The CDR3 sequence is 15 residues long. The junction had 8 bases not matched to a gene; V was cut back by 4 bases and J by 2 bases. CDR1 SGHNT and CDR2 YYREEE come from the germline V gene (reference sequence). CDR3 sequence reads: CASSPETGRNYGYTF. Written as DNA, the CDR3 is TGTGCCAGCAGCCCCGAGACAGGGCGAAACTATGGCTACACCTTC.

This clonotype was picked up one time. This sequence joins TRBV28 and TRBJ2-7; maybe TRBD1 (6 bases). The CDR3 is 15 residues long. V lost 3 bases, J lost 6 bases, and 18 bases lay in between. Germline V lookup: CDR1 MDHEN, CDR2 SYDVKM. CDR3 sequence reads: CASSLGPRTVGEQYF. The CDR3 DNA is TGTGCCAGCAGTTTGGGGCCCCGGACAGTTGGCGAGCAGTACTTC.

This clonotype came up many times. CDR3 region: CASSFPPEKLFF. The CDR3 DNA reads as TGTGCCAGCAGTTTCCCCCCCGAAAAACTGTTTTTT. V is TRBV28 and J is TRBJ1-4; no definite D call. V lost 3 bases, J lost 8 bases, and 7 bases lay in between. The CDR3 runs to 12 residues. Germline-derived CDR1 and CDR2 are MDHEN and SYDVKM.

This clonotype was counted between two and nine times. This rearrangement joins TRBV6-1 to TRBJ2-1, with D possibly TRBD2 on 6 matching bases. CDR3 length: 15 amino acids. Germline V gene lookup returns CDR1 MNHNS and CDR2 SASEGT. Trimming left V 6 bases short and J 0 bases short, with 12 bases between. The CDR3 loop is CASRTSPISYNEQFF. The CDR3 DNA reads as TGTGCCAGCAGAACTAGCCCAATCTCCTACAATGAGCAGTTCTTC.

This chain joins TRBV12-3 or TRBV12-4 and TRBJ2-3; 13 bases are a match to TRBD2. The CDR3 sequence is 17 residues long. V dropped 4 bases and J dropped 1; count of bases not matched to a gene: 5. In DNA form, the CDR3 reads TGTGCCAGCAGTTGGCTCACTAGCGGGAGGGGCACAGATACGCAGTATTTT. It translates to CASSWLTSGRGTDTQYF.

This clonotype has more than one count but fewer than ten. The chain has TRBV4-2 and TRBJ1-6; D perhaps matches TRBD1 (6 bases). CDR3 length: 19 residues. Deletions cut 3 bases from V and 6 bases from J, with 24 bases between. Germline V gives CDR1 LGHNA, CDR2 YNFKEQ. CDR3 region: CASSHEITRSRQANSPLHF. CDR3 DNA sequence: TGTGCCAGCAGCCACGAAATCACCCGGTCTCGACAGGCTAATTCACCCCTCCACTTT.

The chain couples TRBV27 to TRBJ2-1; 10 positions agree with TRBD2. V trimming: 6 bases; J trimming: 3 bases; junction bases outside the gene matches: 5. The CDR3 totals 15 residues. The germline CDR1 and CDR2 sequences are MNHEY and SMNVEV (reference sequence). The CDR3 nucleotides are TGTGCCAGCAGGGGCACTAGCGGGGTCTACAATGAGCAGTTCTTC. Residues: CASRGTSGVYNEQFF.

The chain couples TRBV7-2 to TRBJ2-2; D gene uncertain. Germline V lookup: CDR1 SGHTA, CDR2 FQGNSA. The CDR3 has 15 amino acids. Between the trimmed V and J ends, which lost 6 bases and 6 bases, there was a span of 17 bases. The CDR3 bases are TGTGCCAGCAGTCCCCCCGTCGCTTTATCCGGGGAGCTGTTTTTT. It is translated as CASSPPVALSGELFF.

This sequence joins TRBV15 and TRBJ1-4; possibly TRBD1 for D (5 bases). This CDR3 spans 16 amino acids. Per germline, CDR1 LNHNV and CDR2 YYDKDF (reference sequence). Trimming pared 1 base from V and 6 bases from J, leaving 15 bases between. The chain's CDR3 is CATSRGVGGGDEKLFF. CDR3 DNA sequence: TGTGCCACCAGCAGAGGAGTGGGGGGGGGAGATGAAAAACTGTTTTTT.

The chain links TRBV20-1 to TRBJ2-3, with 9 nucleotides matching TRBD2. Unmatched junction bases numbered 8, after V lost 6 bases and J lost 4 bases. Germline V gives CDR1 DFQATT, CDR2 SNEGSKA (reference sequence). The CDR3 runs 14 residues. The CDR3 DNA follows: TGCAGTGCCTACAGCGGGAGGAGCGCAGATACGCAGTATTTT. Translation: CSAYSGRSADTQYF.

This clonotype was observed a few times. This chain connects TRBV7-2 to TRBJ1-1, with a weak D call TRBD1 (5 bases). Per germline, CDR1 SGHTA and CDR2 FQGNSA. The CDR3 is made up of 13 amino acids. V dropped 5 bases and J dropped 10 bases, with 17 bases sitting between them. The CDR3 loop is CASSPGEGLPAFF. In nucleotides, the CDR3 is TGTGCCAGCAGCCCAGGAGAGGGGCTCCCAGCTTTCTTT.

This clonotype was picked up many times. The chain recombines TRBV7-2 with TRBJ1-5; D is uncertain. The CDR3 is 14 amino acids. Trimming removed 4 bases at V and 9 bases at J, with 16 bases between. Germline V gene sequence: CDR1 SGHTA, CDR2 FQGNSA. The CDR3 DNA sequence: TGTGCCAGCAGCTATTCATCGGGCCCAGCGCCCCAGCATTTT. Amino acid sequence: CASSYSSGPAPQHF. The variable domain in full, completed from reference TRBV7-2 and TRBJ1-5, reads GAGVSQSPSNKVTEKGKDVELRCDPISGHTALYWYRQSLGQGLEFLIYFQGNSAPDKSGLPSDRFSAERTGGSVSTLTIQRTQQEDSAVYLCASSYSSGPAPQHFGDGTRLSIL.

The V call is TRBV6-8, the J call TRBJ2-2; 7 bases map to TRBD1. The J segment lost 6 bases and the V segment lost 6 bases, leaving 7 bases of the junction unmatched. The CDR3 spans 14 residues. The germline V gene has CDR1 MNHGY and CDR2 SAAAGT. The CDR3 region is CASRDRQGPGELFF. CDR3 nucleotides: TGTGCCAGCAGGGATAGACAGGGACCCGGGGAGCTGTTTTTT.

This chain joins TRBV20-1 and TRBJ1-2, with 11 positions matching TRBD1. Trimming took 3 bases from V and 3 from J; bases not matched to a gene: 0. CDR3 size: 13 residues. Germline CDR1 reads DFQATT; CDR2 reads SNEGSKA (reference sequence). DNA of the CDR3: TGCAGTGCTAGGGGACAGGGGGACTATGGCTACACCTTC. Its translation: CSARGQGDYGYTF.

This chain links TRBV11-2 with TRBJ2-5; 15 nucleotides line up with TRBD2. V shed 3 bases, J shed 4 bases, and the junction held 3 bases outside the gene matches. Germline lookup yields CDR1 SGHAT and CDR2 FQNNGV. The CDR3 length is 16 residues. The CDR3 here is CASSFWTSGRVETQYF. In nucleotides, the CDR3 is TGTGCCAGCAGCTTTTGGACTAGCGGGAGGGTAGAGACCCAGTACTTC.

The chain links TRBV6-5 to TRBJ1-2, with no clear D. Germline V gene lookup returns CDR1 MNHEY and CDR2 SVGAGI. Trimming removed 6 bases at V and 7 bases at J, with 15 bases between. This CDR3 is built from 13 residues. CDR3 nucleotide sequence: TGTGCCAGCAGAGGCCGGGAGTTGAGTGGCTACACCTTC. It is translated as CASRGRELSGYTF.

This chain uses TRBV7-2 with TRBJ1-2; no reliable D call. The V gene lost 4 bases and the J gene lost 7 bases, with 16 bases spanning the gap. This CDR3 has 14 amino acids. CDR1 is SGHTA, CDR2 FQGNSA, per germline. The CDR3 DNA reads TGTGCCAGCAGCTCCCCGGCCCCGGTATTTGGCTACACCTTC. Translation gives CASSSPAPVFGYTF.

The chain joins TRBV9 to TRBJ1-1, with D uncertain. CDR3 length: 14 amino acids. CDR1 and CDR2 (germline): SGDLS, YYNGEE. V was pared by 0 bases and J by 1 base, with 7 bases between. CDR3 coding DNA: TGTGCCAGCAGCGTAGGTCCAAGGAACACTGAAGCTTTCTTT. This encodes CASSVGPRNTEAFF.